Below are 22 T cell receptor beta chains sequenced from a single sample in a study of shared clonotypes between healthy human individuals. The repertoire was sequenced with immunoSEQ multiplex PCR; TCRdb's copy has only in-frame clones and lacks some. Among some 1,100,000 clones, approximately 80% were seen once, and the ten largest hold approximately 0.5%. The sample consisted of memory CD4+ T cells from PBMCs. Noted subset: CD45RA-negative fraction. The receptors were sampled from a man aged 18-30 years in good health. Some clones in this sample may be carry-over from other donors' samples.

The chain carries TRBV5-4 and TRBJ2-7; 8 bases line up with TRBD2. V dropped 0 bases and J dropped 2; count of bases not matched to a gene: 4. Germline-derived CDR1 and CDR2 are SGHNT and YYREEE (reference sequence). The CDR3 runs to 15 residues. CDR3 DNA: TGTGCCAGCAGCTTGGAGGCGGGAGGACCCTACGAGCAGTACTTC. This encodes CASSLEAGGPYEQYF.

The rearrangement links TRBV29-1 to TRBJ2-7; D remains ambiguous. V shed 3 bases and J shed 0 bases, with 12 bases lying between them. There are 14 residues in the CDR3. The germline V gene has CDR1 SQVTM and CDR2 ANQGSEA. For the CDR3, the DNA is TGCAGCGTTGATTCCTCACGGAGCTCCTACGAGCAGTACTTC. Translated, it gives CSVDSSRSSYEQYF.

This sequence joins TRBV18 and TRBJ2-1; D possibly corresponds to TRBD2 (6 bases). This CDR3 contains 14 residues. CDR1 and CDR2 (germline): KGHSH, LQKENI. Trimming took off 6 bases at V and 1 base at J, with 10 bases between the two ends. The CDR3 nucleotides read TGTGCCAGCTCCGGAGGGCTTTCCTACAATGAGCAGTTCTTC. Amino acids: CASSGGLSYNEQFF. The entire variable domain, with the rest obtained from reference TRBV18 and TRBJ2-1, is as follows: NAGVMQNPRHLVRRRGQEARLRCSPMKGHSHVYWYRQLPEEGLKFMVYLQKENIIDESGMPKERFSAEFPKEGPSILRIQQVVRGDSAAYFCASSGGLSYNEQFFGPGTRLTVL.

V usage is TRBV19 and J usage is TRBJ2-3, with D possibly matching TRBD1 (6 bases). The CDR3 totals 16 residues. Germline V gives CDR1 LNHDA, CDR2 SQIVND (reference sequence). V was shortened by 5 bases and J by 2 bases, with 17 bases between the two germline ends. CDR3 sequence reads: CASSVRGSLPTDTQYF. The CDR3, as DNA: TGTGCCAGTAGTGTCAGGGGATCCCTTCCCACAGATACGCAGTATTTT.

V and J are TRBV5-1 and TRBJ2-3; D is unclear. The CDR3 runs to 16 residues. The germline V gene has CDR1 SGHRS and CDR2 YFSETQ. The V end was cut by 0 bases, the J end by 2 bases, with 13 bases between. In DNA, the CDR3 is TGCGCCAGCAGCTTGGTACTTGGGCTCTACACAGATACGCAGTATTTT. Translated: CASSLVLGLYTDTQYF.

Regarding this clone: This CDR3 is also generated by other DNA sequences in the sample. CDR3 region: CASSVGGNSGNTIYF. The CDR3 DNA reads as TGTGCCAGCAGCGTAGGCGGAAACTCTGGAAACACCATATATTTT. The V gene is TRBV9, the J gene TRBJ1-3; D uncertain. Per germline, CDR1 SGDLS and CDR2 YYNGEE. Between the trimmed V and J ends, which lost 0 bases and 0 bases, there was a span of 7 bases. This CDR3 spans 15 amino acids.

This clone has just one count. The rearrangement links TRBV11-2 to TRBJ1-2; 10 nucleotides align to TRBD1. Looked up from germline, CDR1 is SGHAT and CDR2 is FQNNGV. V dropped 6 bases and J dropped 5; count of bases not matched to a gene: 9. The CDR3 has 15 residues. The CDR3 nucleotides are TGTGCCAGCAGAAAGACAGGGGGCGACTTTTATGGCTACACCTTC. Protein: CASRKTGGDFYGYTF. The full variable domain, in which reference TRBV11-2 and TRBJ1-2 provide the parts outside the CDR3, is EAGVAQSPRYKIIEKRQSVAFWCNPISGHATLYWYQQILGQGPKLLIQFQNNGVVDDSQLPKDRFSAERLKGVDSTLKIQPAKLEDSAVYLCASRKTGGDFYGYTFGSGTRLTVV.

This chain joins TRBV4-1 and TRBJ2-7; D tentatively fits TRBD1 or TRBD2 (5 bases each). Trimming pared 5 bases from V and 2 bases from J, leaving 13 bases between. CDR1 is MGHRA and CDR2 is YSYEKL in the germline V gene. This CDR3 has 14 residues. The CDR3 spells CASSTRDPPYEQYF. DNA of the CDR3: TGCGCCAGCAGCACCCGGGACCCTCCCTACGAGCAGTACTTC.

The chain recombines TRBV11-2 with TRBJ2-5, with D maybe TRBD1 (6 bases). The CDR3 is made up of 15 amino acids. V was clipped by 1 base and J by 5 bases, with 14 bases between them. Germline CDR1 reads SGHAT; CDR2 reads FQNNGV. CDR3 in amino acids: CASSLVAQGWETQYF. CDR3 in DNA: TGTGCCAGCAGCTTAGTGGCCCAGGGGTGGGAGACCCAGTACTTC.

This clone showed up just once. The V call is TRBV7-2, the J call TRBJ2-3; either TRBD1 or TRBD2 may supply D (6 bases each). The CDR3 extends over 17 amino acids. Trimming took 4 bases from V and 0 from J, leaving 17 bases between them. The germline CDR1 and CDR2 sequences are SGHTA and FQGNSA. CDR3 sequence (DNA): TGTGCCAGCAGCTCCCGGGGGCGGGGACCGAGCACAGATACGCAGTATTTT. Its translation is CASSSRGRGPSTDTQYF.

This chain uses TRBV18 with TRBJ2-7, with TRBD1 matching over 7 bases. CDR3 size: 14 residues. V shed 3 bases, J shed 3 bases, and the junction held 5 bases outside the gene matches. Germline CDR1 reads KGHSH; CDR2 reads LQKENI. The CDR3 reads CASSPWGQYYEQYF. The DNA of the CDR3 is TGTGCCAGCTCACCCTGGGGACAGTACTACGAGCAGTACTTC.

V is TRBV29-1 and J is TRBJ1-1; 7 bases are a match to TRBD1. The CDR3 spans 13 residues. V shed 6 bases and J 4 bases; nucleotides not matched to a gene: 8. Germline CDR1 is SQVTM and CDR2 is ANQGSEA. CDR3 loop: CSVDRVPGTEAFF. The CDR3 nucleotides read TGCAGCGTCGACAGGGTCCCGGGCACTGAAGCTTTCTTT.

The rearrangement joins TRBV7-9 to TRBJ1-1, with D hard to call. Germline V gene sequence: CDR1 SEHNR, CDR2 FQNEAQ (reference sequence). V dropped 4 bases and J dropped 1 base, with 16 bases sitting between them. The CDR3 consists of 16 residues. This CDR3 reads CASSSDRRGSNTEAFF. Written as DNA, the CDR3 is TGTGCCAGCAGCTCAGATCGGCGGGGATCGAACACTGAAGCTTTCTTT.

The V call is TRBV12-5, the J call TRBJ2-2; D is unclear. Germline V CDR1 and CDR2: LGHNT, FRNRAP. V was clipped by 8 bases and J by 3 bases, with 7 bases between them. The CDR3 is 12 amino acids. CDR3 sequence: CASSRDTGELFF. CDR3 coding DNA: TGTGCTAGTTCTCGGGACACCGGGGAGCTGTTTTTT.

This chain links TRBV28 with TRBJ2-7, with TRBD2 identical over 7 bases. The trim removed 3 bases at V and 5 bases at J, leaving 7 bases unmatched. The CDR3 is made up of 14 amino acids. Germline assignment: CDR1 MDHEN and CDR2 SYDVKM. The CDR3 protein is CASSFGGESDEQYF. For the CDR3, the DNA is TGTGCCAGCAGTTTTGGGGGGGAAAGCGACGAGCAGTACTTC.

This clone was seen a few times. The chain links TRBV29-1 to TRBJ1-1, with 7 bases matching TRBD1. CDR1 SQVTM and CDR2 ANQGSEA come from the germline V gene. There are 18 residues in the CDR3. Losses at the gene ends were 4 bases for V and 8 bases for J; bases not matched to a gene: 25. The CDR3 DNA reads TGCAGCGTTGGCCCCTCAGGACAGGAGGTTTATGTTCGATCCGAAGCTTTCTTT. Translation gives CSVGPSGQEVYVRSEAFF.

The chain recombines TRBV7-3 with TRBJ2-7; the D gene is possibly TRBD2 (5 bases). The CDR3 has 13 residues. Trimming removed 2 bases at V and 7 bases at J, with 12 bases between. Germline CDR1 is SGHTA and CDR2 is FQGTGA. The CDR3 DNA sequence: TGTGCCAGCAGCTTAGAACGATCGGGGGAGCAGTACTTC. This codes for CASSLERSGEQYF.

CDR3: CASSKNLAGGTYEQYF. CDR3 sequence (DNA): TGTGCCAGCAGCAAGAACCTAGCGGGAGGCACCTACGAGCAGTACTTC. The chain links TRBV27 to TRBJ2-7; 11 bases fit TRBD2. CDR1 is MNHEY, CDR2 SMNVEV, per germline (reference sequence). The length of the CDR3 is 16 residues. Trimming at V came to 6 bases and at J to 2 bases, leaving 9 bases not matched to a gene.

The V and J genes are TRBV6-6 and TRBJ2-5, with D perhaps TRBD1 (6 bases). Germline V gives CDR1 MNHNY, CDR2 SVGAGI (reference sequence). Trimming stripped 8 bases from V and 1 base from J, with 14 bases between. The CDR3 is 14 amino acids. The CDR3 bases are TGTGCCAGCGGGGAGACAGGATTCCAAGAGACCCAGTACTTC. Its translation: CASGETGFQETQYF.

The V and J genes are TRBV29-1 and TRBJ2-7; D is undetermined. CDR1 and CDR2 from the germline V gene are SQVTM and ANQGSEA. This CDR3 spans 12 amino acids. The V and J ends lost 4 bases and 2 bases respectively, with 9 bases between them. The CDR3 loop reads CSVVSSAYEQYF. CDR3 coding DNA: TGCAGCGTTGTGTCTAGTGCCTACGAGCAGTACTTC.

The chain couples TRBV7-3 to TRBJ1-2, with TRBD1 identical over 8 bases. The CDR3 consists of 14 residues. The V gene end was trimmed by 4 bases and the J gene end by 4 bases; junction bases not matched to a gene: 5. Looked up from germline, CDR1 is SGHTA and CDR2 is FQGTGA. CDR3 protein: CASSYGQGVYGYTF. The CDR3 DNA follows: TGTGCCAGCAGCTATGGACAGGGAGTCTATGGCTACACCTTC.

This chain joins TRBV7-9 and TRBJ2-1; TRBD2 aligns across 7 bases. This CDR3 comprises 14 residues. V lost 5 bases to trimming and J lost 8 bases; unmatched junction nucleotides: 9. In germline, CDR1 is SEHNR, CDR2 FQNEAQ (reference sequence). The CDR3 DNA is TGTGCCAGCAGCCCACTAGCGACGGGCCATGAGCAGTTCTTC. Encoded protein: CASSPLATGHEQFF.